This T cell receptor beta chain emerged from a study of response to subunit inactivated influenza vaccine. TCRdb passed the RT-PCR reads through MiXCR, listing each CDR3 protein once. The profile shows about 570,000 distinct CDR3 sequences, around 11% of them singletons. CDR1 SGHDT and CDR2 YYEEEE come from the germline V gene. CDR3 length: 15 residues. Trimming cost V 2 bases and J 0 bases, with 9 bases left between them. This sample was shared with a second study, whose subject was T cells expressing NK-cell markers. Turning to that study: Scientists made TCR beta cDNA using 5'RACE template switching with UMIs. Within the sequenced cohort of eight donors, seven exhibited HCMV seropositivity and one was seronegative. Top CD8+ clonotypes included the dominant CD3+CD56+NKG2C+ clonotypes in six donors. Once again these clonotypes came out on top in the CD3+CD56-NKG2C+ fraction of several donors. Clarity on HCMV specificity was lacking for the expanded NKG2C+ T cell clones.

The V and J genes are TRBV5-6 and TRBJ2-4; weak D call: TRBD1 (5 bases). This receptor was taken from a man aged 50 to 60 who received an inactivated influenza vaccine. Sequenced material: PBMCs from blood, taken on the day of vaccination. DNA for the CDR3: TGTGCCAGCAGCTTCTGGACACTAGCCAAAAACATTCAGTACTTC. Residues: CASSFWTLAKNIQYF.